This TCR beta chain was retrieved from a study of OX40 agonist ivuxolimab in advanced cancers. The study in broad terms: Ivuxolimab was a fully human IgG2 agonistic monoclonal antibody targeting the costimulatory receptor OX40 (CD134). Partial responses occurred in three dose-escalation patients: two with cutaneous melanoma and one with hepatocellular carcinoma. The paper covers the monotherapy dose-escalation part of the phase I ivuxolimab trial, which included N of about 50 patients. Patients were allowed to have had prior anti-PD-1, anti-PD-L1 or anti-CTLA-4 therapy, and around 40% of the dose-escalation patients had previously received checkpoint inhibitors. The point of sequencing TCRbeta in the periphery was to test whether ivuxolimab changed TCR sequence diversity and drove clonal T-cell expansion. Of the roughly 54 dose-escalation patients, hepatocellular carcinoma was present in 19, melanoma in approximately 15, renal cell carcinoma in 9 and head and neck cancer in 9. In the dose-escalation cohort, 75% to 85% of patients were male, and the mean age was roughly 60 years with a range of roughly 20 to 80. Intravenous ivuxolimab was administered to patients every 2 weeks at six dose levels: 0.01, 0.1, 0.3, 1.5, 3 and 10 mg/kg. What the work shows at the level of the full study, not this receptor alone: Low levels of normalized T-cell clonal expansion were also shown by some nonresponding patients. On average, CD8+ T cells showed more expanded clones than CD4+ T cells after ivuxolimab. In the 0.1-3.0 mg/kg groups, partial responders were among the patients with the lowest normalized peripheral clonal expansion, particularly in CD8+ T cells. Antigen specificity was not determined for the clonally expanded peripheral T cells. At doses of 0.1 to 3.0 mg/kg, clonal expansion of both CD4+ and CD8+ blood T cells was observed from baseline to week 6.

About this clone: Its binding antigen is unknown. No much larger clone exists at a distance of one base, and base qualities are not known. This same CDR3 is encoded by further DNA sequences in the sample.

The trial excluded patients who had a history of autoimmune disease or who were on systemic immunosuppression. Peripheral blood for TCR sequencing was collected from all dose cohorts at baseline, on cycle 4 day 1, and on cycle 7 day 1. The samples were drawn from a first-in-human, open-label, multicenter phase I dose-escalation trial of ivuxolimab. Adults with locally advanced or metastatic head and neck squamous cell, hepatocellular, melanoma or renal cell carcinoma were enrolled in the trial. Before TCR sequencing, CD4+ T cells and CD8+ T cells were sorted from peripheral blood as separate populations. The CDR3 runs 14 amino acids, cysteine and phenylalanine included. The kept DNA is CDR3 alone, 42 bases in frame from the first base. Via the germline V gene, CDR1 is MRHNA and CDR2 SNTAGT. The V and J ends are trimmed by 0 bases and 1 base, leaving 5 bases between them. To sequence the TCRbeta CDR3 region, genomic DNA was isolated from the sorted cells. The immunoSEQ Assay was used for sequencing of TCRbeta CDR3 regions. Imported from immuneACCESS, the table was reduced by TCRdb to in-frame sequences with V and J called. These copies leave out some clones; in studies compared against another copy, an unresolved V gene accounts for under half, and the cause of the remainder is not known. This sample comprises about 25,000 clones, 60% to 80% of them detected only once. Around 13% of the sample goes to the ten largest clones.

Sequencing used CD4+ or CD8+ T cells sorted from blood, obtained in a trial of the OX40 agonist ivuxolimab. The chain joins TRBV6-4 to TRBJ2-3; 5 matching bases give a weak D call of TRBD1. This clonotype was sampled from an adult with an advanced solid tumor such as melanoma, head and neck, liver or kidney cancer. The DNA is as follows: TGTGCCAGCAGTGACTCACAGGGCACAGATACGCAGTATTTT. This sequence encodes CASSDSQGTDTQYF.